Following are 15 T cell receptor beta chains from one sample sequenced in a study of cytomegalovirus exposure and HLA in healthy donors. This table comes from immunoSEQ multiplex PCR, and its TCRdb copy is limited to in-frame clones, with some not included. Of 300,000 to 400,000 clones in the sample, roughly 85% were seen once. Sequencing was carried out using PBMCs. The source is a woman between 18 and 29 years old in good health and CMV-seronegative.

The V gene is TRBV4-1, the J gene TRBJ2-7, with D perhaps matching TRBD2 (6 bases). The CDR3 runs 17 residues. Germline V gene data show CDR1 as MGHRA and CDR2 as YSYEKL. V was trimmed by 4 bases and J by 0 bases, leaving 19 bases between them. CDR3 loop: CASSLYPGTLNSYEQYF. The CDR3 nucleotides are TGCGCCAGCAGCCTATATCCCGGGACTCTCAACTCCTACGAGCAGTACTTC.

This chain uses TRBV28 with TRBJ2-7; TRBD2 matches at 7 bases. J gave up 2 bases and V 5 bases, and 6 bases lay outside the gene matches. Germline CDR1 and CDR2: MDHEN and SYDVKM. CDR3 length: 14 amino acids. In nucleotides, the CDR3 is TGTGCCAGCAGTATGCTTGGACTAGCCTACGAGCAGTACTTC. It codes for CASSMLGLAYEQYF.

The chain couples TRBV28 to TRBJ2-7; D unclear. The CDR3 has 13 amino acids. Trimming stripped 1 base from V and 6 bases from J, with 10 bases between. Germline CDR1 and CDR2: MDHEN and SYDVKM. Written as DNA, the CDR3 is TGTGCCAGCAGTTTATATCGGAGTTTCGAGCAGTACTTC. Translated: CASSLYRSFEQYF.

This chain connects TRBV2 to TRBJ1-1; D is ambiguous. From germline, CDR1 is SNHLY and CDR2 FYNNEI. The V and J ends lost 10 bases and 1 base respectively, with 13 bases between them. The CDR3 sequence is 13 residues long. CDR3 coding DNA: TGTGCCACTAGAGGGCTGAGGAACACTGAAGCTTTCTTT. Protein product: CATRGLRNTEAFF.

The gene calls are TRBV27 and TRBJ2-1; D not certain. Trimming shortened V by 3 bases and J by 8 bases, and 8 bases separated the two germline ends. Germline CDR1 reads MNHEY; CDR2 reads SMNVEV (reference sequence). The CDR3 is made up of 12 amino acids. The CDR3 DNA is TGTGCCAGCAGTTTTGGCGGCGATGAGCAGTTCTTC. It specifies CASSFGGDEQFF.

The rearrangement joins TRBV28 to TRBJ2-3; D remains unclear. With 8 bases removed from V and 6 bases from J, the gap between germline ends came to 15 bases. The CDR3 length is 13 residues. Germline assignment: CDR1 MDHEN and CDR2 SYDVKM. CDR3 nucleotide sequence: TGTGCCAGCTGGAGCGATCGTGTGGATACGCAGTATTTT. Amino acid sequence: CASWSDRVDTQYF.

V and J are TRBV5-1 and TRBJ2-7; TRBD1 agrees at 7 bases. Germline V gene data show CDR1 as SGHRS and CDR2 as YFSETQ. Germline trimming cut 2 bases from V and 2 bases from J; bases unmatched to any gene: 4. The CDR3 spans 14 residues. This CDR3 reads CASSFRQGAYEQYF. The CDR3 DNA reads TGCGCCAGCAGCTTTAGGCAGGGGGCCTACGAGCAGTACTTC.

The CDR3 here is CASSQPPGQEAFF. CDR3 sequence (DNA): TGTGCCAGCAGTCAACCTCCGGGACAGGAAGCTTTCTTT. The rearrangement uses TRBV28 and TRBJ1-1, with 7 bases matching TRBD1. The CDR3 loop spans 13 amino acids. From germline, CDR1 is MDHEN and CDR2 SYDVKM. V was clipped by 5 bases and J by 8 bases; unmatched bases: 8.

Details on this clone: This CDR3 is also generated by other DNA sequences in the sample. The chain combines TRBV19 with TRBJ1-2, with TRBD1 matching 9 bases. The CDR3 runs to 13 residues. V gave up 5 bases and J gave up 4 bases; unmatched junction bases: 2. Germline V gives CDR1 LNHDA, CDR2 SQIVND (reference sequence). CDR3 region: CASSPGQGYGYTF. The CDR3, as DNA: TGTGCCAGTAGTCCGGGACAGGGCTATGGCTACACCTTC.

J is TRBJ2-1 and V is TRBV5-1; 12 bases agree with TRBD2. CDR1 SGHRS and CDR2 YFSETQ come from the germline V gene. The V gene end was trimmed by 0 bases and the J gene end by 3 bases; junction bases not matched to a gene: 10. This CDR3 has 19 residues. This CDR3 reads CASSLGLAGGTLFYNEQFF. For the CDR3, the DNA is TGCGCCAGCAGCTTGGGTCTAGCGGGAGGGACGCTCTTCTACAATGAGCAGTTCTTC. The variable domain in full, with the rest retrieved from reference TRBV5-1 and TRBJ2-1, is KAGVTQTPRYLIKTRGQQVTLSCSPISGHRSVSWYQQTPGQGLQFLFEYFSETQRNKGNFPGRFSGRQFSNSRSEMNVSTLELGDSALYLCASSLGLAGGTLFYNEQFFGPGTRLTVL.

This CDR3 is CATSRDILSEKLFF. CDR3 DNA: TGTGCCACCAGCAGGGACATACTCAGTGAAAAACTGTTTTTT. The genes are TRBV15 and TRBJ1-4; D might be TRBD1 (5 bases). The CDR3 spans 14 residues. The germline V and J ends were trimmed by 3 bases and 7 bases, with 12 bases remaining between them. Germline-derived CDR1 and CDR2 are LNHNV and YYDKDF (reference sequence).

This clone was picked up a small number of times. The chain carries TRBV4-1 and TRBJ1-5; D is possibly TRBD1 (6 bases). The CDR3 spans 15 residues. Germline-derived CDR1 and CDR2 are MGHRA and YSYEKL. The ends were cut back, 0 bases at V and 3 bases at J, with 9 bases in the middle. DNA of the CDR3: TGCGCCAGCAGCCAAGATCAGGGGTACAATCAGCCCCAGCATTTT. Its translation: CASSQDQGYNQPQHF.

This clone was detected once. V and J are TRBV18 and TRBJ2-3; D uncertain. Looked up from germline, CDR1 is KGHSH and CDR2 is LQKENI. Deletions cut 8 bases from V and 0 bases from J, with 12 bases between. This CDR3 is 14 amino acids long. The CDR3 region has the DNA TGTGCCAGCCACCGAGGTCAAAGCACAGATACGCAGTATTTT. Protein product: CASHRGQSTDTQYF.

This chain joins TRBV28 and TRBJ2-5, with 7 bases identical to TRBD2. Losses at the gene ends were 3 bases for V and 1 base for J; bases not matched to a gene: 11. Looked up from germline, CDR1 is MDHEN and CDR2 is SYDVKM. The CDR3 spans 17 residues. CDR3 loop: CASSFTVGRAGQETQYF. The CDR3 DNA sequence: TGTGCCAGCAGTTTTACTGTAGGGAGGGCGGGCCAAGAGACCCAGTACTTC.

The V and J genes are TRBV4-1 and TRBJ1-1; 9 positions match TRBD1. The CDR3 totals 16 residues. Germline trimming cut 1 base from V and 8 bases from J; bases unmatched to any gene: 11. CDR1 and CDR2 from the germline V gene are MGHRA and YSYEKL. CDR3 sequence reads: CASSQVDHRGQGEAFF. The CDR3 coding sequence is TGCGCCAGCAGCCAAGTCGACCACAGGGGGCAGGGGGAAGCTTTCTTT.